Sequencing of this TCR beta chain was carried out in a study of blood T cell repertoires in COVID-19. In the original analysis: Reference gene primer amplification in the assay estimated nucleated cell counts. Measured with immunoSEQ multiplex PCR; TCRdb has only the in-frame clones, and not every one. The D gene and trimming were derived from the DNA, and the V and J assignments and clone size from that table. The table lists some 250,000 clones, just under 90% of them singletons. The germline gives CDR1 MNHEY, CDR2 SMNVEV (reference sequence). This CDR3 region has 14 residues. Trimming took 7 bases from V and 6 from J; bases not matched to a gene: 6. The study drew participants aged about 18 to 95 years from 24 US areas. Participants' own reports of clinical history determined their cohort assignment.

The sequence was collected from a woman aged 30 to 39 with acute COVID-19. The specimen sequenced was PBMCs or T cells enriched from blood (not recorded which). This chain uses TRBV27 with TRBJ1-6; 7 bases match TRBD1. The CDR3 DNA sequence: TGTGCCAGCAATGACAGGGCTTCTAATTCACCCCTCCACTTT. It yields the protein CASNDRASNSPLHF.